The entry below gives a single T cell receptor (beta chain) sequence along with its context. Antigen unknown. Within the ViraFEST assay, antigen-specific CD4+ T cells underwent expansion with viral peptide pools prior to sequencing. Once cultured for approximately 10 days, the cells underwent separation to obtain CD4+ T cells. Each person got two doses of an mRNA SARS-CoV-2 vaccine, BNT162b2 or mRNA-1273. Recipients of the vaccine had no prior SARS-CoV-2 infection and negative nucleocapsid antibodies. The CDR3 is 15 amino acids. Germline CDR1 KGHSH, CDR2 LQKENI. V gave up 5 bases and J gave up 0 bases, with 11 bases separating them. This sample is part of a study of vaccination effects on CD4 cells after COVID-19. Overall study: Post-vaccine sampling occurred a median 72 days after the second dose. Notes on the study in general: Healthy vaccinees showed cross-reactivity with common cold coronaviruses in only 1 of 255 vaccine-induced clones.

Method: immunoSEQ multiplex PCR; TCRdb's copy keeps in-frame clones and lacks some. The sample contains over 25,000 clones, over 75% of which appear only once. The specimen comprised CD4+ T cells from PBMCs cultured with SARS-CoV-2 spike peptides, sampled after COVID-19 vaccination. The rearrangement uses TRBV18 and TRBJ2-1; D not resolved. The TCR sequence derives from a human donor who received a COVID-19 vaccine. Some clones in this sample may be carry-over from other donors' samples. In nucleotides, the CDR3 is TGTGCCAGCTCAGACTCAGGTTACTCCTACAATGAGCAGTTCTTC. This translates into CASSDSGYSYNEQFF. The full variable domain, its missing parts supplied by reference TRBV18 and TRBJ2-1, is NAGVMQNPRHLVRRRGQEARLRCSPMKGHSHVYWYRQLPEEGLKFMVYLQKENIIDESGMPKERFSAEFPKEGPSILRIQQVVRGDSAAYFCASSDSGYSYNEQFFGPGTRLTVL.